A selection of T cell receptor beta chains follows, all from one sample in a study of T cell changes during pregnancy in multiple sclerosis. Sequencing was performed with immunoSEQ multiplex PCR; in TCRdb, only in-frame clones are kept and a portion is missing. The data hold 55,000 to 70,000 clones, with roughly nine tenths observed a single time. This sample comprised peripheral blood, obtained in the first trimester of pregnancy. These receptors originate from a female donor with multiple sclerosis, enrolled in a pregnancy study. Each CDR3 is given with its conserved first and last residue. The D gene is left open where the match is weak. Size tells how often a clone was seen (once, few, many) or the class of an expanded clone, and some rows leave it out.

clone_size: -; v_call: TRBV7-9; d_call: TRBD1; j_call: TRBJ2-3; cdr3_aa: CASSPRTGWNTDTQYF; cdr3_nt: TGTGCCAGCAGTCCTCGGACAGGTTGGAACACAGATACGCAGTATTTT
clone_size: -; v_call: TRBV7-9; d_call: TRBD1; j_call: TRBJ1-2; cdr3_aa: CASSGPGQGSNTF; cdr3_nt: TGTGCCAGCAGCGGACCGGGACAGGGGTCGAACACCTTT
clone_size: -; v_call: TRBV27; d_call: TRBD2; j_call: TRBJ2-4; cdr3_aa: CASSFIGAGVANIQYF; cdr3_nt: TGTGCCAGCAGTTTCATAGGTGCGGGGGTGGCAAACATTCAGTACTTC
clone_size: -; v_call: TRBV7-2; d_call: -; j_call: TRBJ2-7; cdr3_aa: CASSLAYSEQYF; cdr3_nt: TGTGCCAGCAGCTTAGCCTATAGCGAGCAGTACTTC
clone_size: -; v_call: TRBV4-1; d_call: TRBD2; j_call: TRBJ2-5; cdr3_aa: CASSQKSGSWQETQYF; cdr3_nt: TGCGCCAGCAGCCAAAAAAGCGGGAGTTGGCAAGAGACCCAGTACTTC
clone_size: -; v_call: TRBV2; d_call: TRBD2; j_call: TRBJ2-2; cdr3_aa: CASKWTSGITGELFF; cdr3_nt: TGTGCCAGCAAATGGACTAGCGGCATCACCGGGGAGCTGTTTTTT
clone_size: -; v_call: TRBV19; d_call: -; j_call: TRBJ1-6; cdr3_aa: CASPGGSSYNSPLHF; cdr3_nt: TGTGCCAGTCCCGGGGGGAGCTCCTATAATTCACCCCTCCACTTT
clone_size: -; v_call: TRBV6-6; d_call: TRBD1; j_call: TRBJ1-2; cdr3_aa: CASRGVTGVGYTF; cdr3_nt: TGTGCCAGCAGGGGCGTGACAGGGGTTGGCTACACCTTC
clone_size: -; v_call: TRBV5-8; d_call: -; j_call: TRBJ1-6; cdr3_aa: CASSLGGPSSYNSPLHF; cdr3_nt: TGTGCCAGCAGCTTAGGTGGGCCGAGCTCCTATAATTCACCCCTCCACTTT
clone_size: -; v_call: TRBV6-1; d_call: -; j_call: TRBJ1-5; cdr3_aa: CASSELEEGPQHF; cdr3_nt: TGTGCCAGCAGTGAATTAGAGGAGGGGCCCCAGCATTTT
clone_size: -; v_call: TRBV19; d_call: TRBD1; j_call: TRBJ1-2; cdr3_aa: CASRPGQAYGYTF; cdr3_nt: TGTGCCAGTAGACCGGGACAGGCTTATGGCTACACCTTC
clone_size: -; v_call: TRBV15; d_call: TRBD1; j_call: TRBJ2-5; cdr3_aa: CATSRVRGLGETQYF; cdr3_nt: TGTGCCACCAGCAGAGTGAGGGGGCTCGGGGAGACCCAGTACTTC
clone_size: -; v_call: TRBV5-1; d_call: TRBD1; j_call: TRBJ2-6; cdr3_aa: CASSLDRGGSSGANVLTF; cdr3_nt: TGCGCCAGCAGCCTGGACAGGGGGGGCAGCTCTGGGGCCAACGTCCTGACTTTC
clone_size: -; v_call: TRBV5-6; d_call: -; j_call: TRBJ2-3; cdr3_aa: CASSARDSITDTQYF; cdr3_nt: TGTGCCAGCAGCGCCAGGGACTCGATCACAGATACGCAGTATTTT
clone_size: -; v_call: TRBV6-1; d_call: TRBD2; j_call: TRBJ2-7; cdr3_aa: CAARGTSGAAYEQYF; cdr3_nt: TGTGCCGCCCGCGGGACTAGCGGGGCGGCCTACGAGCAGTACTTC
clone_size: -; v_call: TRBV30; d_call: -; j_call: TRBJ1-2; cdr3_aa: CAWSPPGRDGYTF; cdr3_nt: TGTGCCTGGAGTCCGCCGGGGAGGGATGGCTACACCTTC
clone_size: -; v_call: TRBV2; d_call: -; j_call: TRBJ1-1; cdr3_aa: CASSEAENTEAFF; cdr3_nt: TGTGCCAGCAGTGAGGCCGAAAACACTGAAGCTTTCTTT
clone_size: -; v_call: TRBV10-3; d_call: TRBD2; j_call: TRBJ2-3; cdr3_aa: CAISGRLAGGLGTDTQYF; cdr3_nt: TGTGCCATCAGTGGGAGACTAGCGGGGGGGCTAGGCACAGATACGCAGTATTTT
clone_size: -; v_call: TRBV18; d_call: TRBD1; j_call: TRBJ1-1; cdr3_aa: CASSLDRVGTEAFF; cdr3_nt: TGTGCCAGCTCACTGGACAGGGTCGGCACTGAAGCTTTCTTT
clone_size: -; v_call: TRBV7-2; d_call: -; j_call: TRBJ1-2; cdr3_aa: CASSLLELSPLYGYTF; cdr3_nt: TGTGCCAGCAGCCTTTTAGAGTTGAGCCCCCTCTATGGCTACACCTTC
clone_size: -; v_call: TRBV19; d_call: TRBD2; j_call: TRBJ2-1; cdr3_aa: CASSARLASHNEQFF; cdr3_nt: TGTGCCAGTAGTGCCCGACTAGCTAGCCACAATGAGCAGTTCTTC
clone_size: -; v_call: TRBV2; d_call: TRBD2; j_call: TRBJ2-1; cdr3_aa: CASSDPLAGGLNEQFF; cdr3_nt: TGTGCCAGCAGTGACCCACTAGCGGGAGGGCTTAATGAGCAGTTCTTC
clone_size: -; v_call: TRBV19; d_call: -; j_call: TRBJ1-5; cdr3_aa: CASSILTVSNQPQHF; cdr3_nt: TGTGCCAGTAGTATATTAACGGTTAGCAATCAGCCCCAGCATTTT
clone_size: once; v_call: TRBV2; d_call: TRBD2; j_call: TRBJ2-1; cdr3_aa: CASGGVAGLGSNEQFF; cdr3_nt: TGTGCCAGCGGAGGGGTAGCGGGACTAGGGTCCAATGAGCAGTTCTTC
clone_size: -; v_call: TRBV19; d_call: -; j_call: TRBJ1-2; cdr3_aa: CASSIGGTDGYTF; cdr3_nt: TGTGCCAGTAGTATAGGGGGCACGGATGGCTACACCTTC
clone_size: -; v_call: TRBV30; d_call: TRBD2; j_call: TRBJ2-7; cdr3_aa: CAWRDPGGSYEQYF; cdr3_nt: TGTGCCTGGCGGGACCCGGGGGGGAGCTACGAGCAGTACTTC
clone_size: -; v_call: TRBV6-1; d_call: TRBD1; j_call: TRBJ2-7; cdr3_aa: CASSEVGTGSYEQYF; cdr3_nt: TGTGCCAGCAGTGAAGTAGGGACAGGGTCCTACGAGCAGTACTTC
clone_size: -; v_call: TRBV11-2; d_call: -; j_call: TRBJ2-7; cdr3_aa: CASSLALFSYEQYF; cdr3_nt: TGTGCCAGCAGCTTAGCTCTCTTTAGCTACGAGCAGTACTTC
clone_size: -; v_call: TRBV5-6; d_call: TRBD2; j_call: TRBJ2-3; cdr3_aa: CASSLGRLAGGPTDTQYF; cdr3_nt: TGTGCCAGCAGCTTGGGTCGACTAGCGGGAGGGCCTACAGATACGCAGTATTTT
clone_size: -; v_call: TRBV30; d_call: -; j_call: TRBJ1-2; cdr3_aa: CAWSVGGGYTF; cdr3_nt: TGTGCCTGGAGTGTCGGGGGTGGCTACACCTTC
clone_size: -; v_call: TRBV5-1; d_call: TRBD2; j_call: TRBJ2-3; cdr3_aa: CASSFPRDYTDTQYF; cdr3_nt: TGCGCCAGCAGCTTCCCCCGGGACTACACAGATACGCAGTATTTT
clone_size: -; v_call: TRBV10-2; d_call: -; j_call: TRBJ1-2; cdr3_aa: CASFLSNYGYTF; cdr3_nt: TGCGCCAGTTTTTTATCCAACTATGGCTACACCTTC
clone_size: once; v_call: TRBV5-1; d_call: TRBD1; j_call: TRBJ1-2; cdr3_aa: CASSLVSGTGGRYGYTF; cdr3_nt: TGCGCCAGCAGCTTGGTATCCGGGACAGGGGGTCGGTATGGCTACACCTTC
clone_size: -; v_call: TRBV30; d_call: TRBD2; j_call: TRBJ2-4; cdr3_aa: CAWSSGSRAWAKNIQYF; cdr3_nt: TGTGCCTGGAGTAGCGGGAGCCGCGCATGGGCCAAAAACATTCAGTACTTC
clone_size: -; v_call: TRBV4-3; d_call: -; j_call: TRBJ2-1; cdr3_aa: CASSHTNRREQFF; cdr3_nt: TGCGCCAGCAGCCACACAAACCGTCGTGAGCAGTTCTTC
clone_size: -; v_call: TRBV5-4; d_call: TRBD2; j_call: TRBJ2-3; cdr3_aa: CATLSGGHSGTDTQYF; cdr3_nt: TGTGCCACCCTTAGCGGGGGGCATTCCGGCACAGATACGCAGTATTTT
clone_size: -; v_call: TRBV2; d_call: TRBD1; j_call: TRBJ2-7; cdr3_aa: CASSELLGTATSYF; cdr3_nt: TGTGCCAGCAGTGAATTACTCGGGACAGCTACATCGTACTTC
clone_size: -; v_call: TRBV6-5; d_call: TRBD1; j_call: TRBJ1-1; cdr3_aa: CASSPGQGMGEAFF; cdr3_nt: TGTGCCAGCAGTCCCGGACAGGGAATGGGTGAAGCTTTCTTT
clone_size: -; v_call: TRBV7-8; d_call: TRBD1; j_call: TRBJ1-3; cdr3_aa: CASSLARDRVSGNTIYF; cdr3_nt: TGTGCCAGCAGCTTAGCGCGGGACAGAGTATCTGGAAACACCATATATTTT
clone_size: once; v_call: TRBV14; d_call: -; j_call: TRBJ1-2; cdr3_aa: CASSQVLGGRYYGYTF; cdr3_nt: TGTGCCAGCAGCCAAGTTCTCGGGGGACGGTACTATGGCTACACCTTC
clone_size: -; v_call: TRBV7-9; d_call: TRBD1; j_call: TRBJ2-2; cdr3_aa: CASSLFLVTGVPGELFF; cdr3_nt: TGTGCCAGCAGCTTATTTCTGGTGACAGGGGTCCCCGGGGAGCTGTTTTTT
clone_size: -; v_call: TRBV4-3; d_call: TRBD1; j_call: TRBJ2-7; cdr3_aa: CASSQDRAVRGSYEQYF; cdr3_nt: TGCGCCAGCAGCCAAGATAGGGCGGTCAGGGGGTCCTACGAGCAGTACTTC
clone_size: -; v_call: TRBV7-8; d_call: -; j_call: TRBJ1-5; cdr3_aa: CASSWRSSGPNQPQHF; cdr3_nt: TGTGCCAGCAGCTGGAGGTCCTCGGGCCCTAATCAGCCCCAGCATTTT
clone_size: -; v_call: TRBV5-1; d_call: -; j_call: TRBJ2-7; cdr3_aa: CASSLDTYEQYF; cdr3_nt: TGCGCCAGCAGCTTGGATACCTACGAGCAGTACTTC
clone_size: -; v_call: TRBV10-1; d_call: TRBD1; j_call: TRBJ2-7; cdr3_aa: CASSGVTGGTYEQYF; cdr3_nt: TGCGCCAGCAGTGGGGTGACAGGGGGGACCTACGAGCAGTACTTC
clone_size: -; v_call: TRBV7-3; d_call: -; j_call: TRBJ2-3; cdr3_aa: CASSLATSISADTQYF; cdr3_nt: TGTGCCAGCAGCTTAGCAACTAGCATTAGTGCAGATACGCAGTATTTT
clone_size: -; v_call: TRBV6-5; d_call: TRBD2; j_call: TRBJ2-1; cdr3_aa: CASSSTGGSYNEQFF; cdr3_nt: TGTGCCAGCAGTTCAACCGGGGGGTCCTACAATGAGCAGTTCTTC
clone_size: -; v_call: TRBV18; d_call: -; j_call: TRBJ1-2; cdr3_aa: CASSPSTEGYGYTF; cdr3_nt: TGTGCCAGCTCACCCTCGACCGAGGGTTATGGCTACACCTTC